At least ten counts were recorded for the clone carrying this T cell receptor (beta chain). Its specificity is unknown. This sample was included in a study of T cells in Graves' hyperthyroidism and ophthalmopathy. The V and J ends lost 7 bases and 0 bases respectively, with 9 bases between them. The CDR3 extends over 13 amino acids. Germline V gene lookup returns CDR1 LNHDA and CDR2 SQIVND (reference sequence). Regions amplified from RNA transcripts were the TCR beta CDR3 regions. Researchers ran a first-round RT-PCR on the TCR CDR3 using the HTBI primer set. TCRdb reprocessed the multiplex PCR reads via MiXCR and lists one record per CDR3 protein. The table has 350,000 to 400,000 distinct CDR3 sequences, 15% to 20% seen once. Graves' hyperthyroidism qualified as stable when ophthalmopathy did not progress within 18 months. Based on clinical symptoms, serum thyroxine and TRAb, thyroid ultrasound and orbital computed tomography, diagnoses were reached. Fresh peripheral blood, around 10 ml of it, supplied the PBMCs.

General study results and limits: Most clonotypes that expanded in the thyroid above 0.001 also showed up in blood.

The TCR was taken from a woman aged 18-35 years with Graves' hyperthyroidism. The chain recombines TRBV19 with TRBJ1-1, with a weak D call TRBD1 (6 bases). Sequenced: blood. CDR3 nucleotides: TGTGCCAGTATGGGGGACATGAACACTGAAGCTTTCTTT. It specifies CASMGDMNTEAFF.